Below, 30 T cell receptor beta chains from the same sample are listed, as sequenced in a study of Ad26.COV2.S vaccination and SARS-CoV-2 variants. Treatment given: around 19 received Ad26.COV2.S at low or high dose, single or two shots; five or six received placebo; per-sample allocation not given. Samples were taken on day 63 after the first vaccine or placebo injection. Repertoires were generated with immunoSEQ multiplex PCR, while TCRdb's copy carries only in-frame clones and drops some. In the table there are roughly 500,000 clones, around 85% of which are singletons. Sequenced material: peripheral blood, taken in a trial of Ad26.COV2.S vaccine versus placebo. Source of these receptors: a person aged 18 to 59 who received the Ad26.COV2.S COVID-19 vaccine or a placebo.

This chain joins TRBV7-2 and TRBJ2-7, with D unresolved. Germline-derived CDR1 and CDR2 are SGHTA and FQGNSA. Trimming left V 3 bases short and J 4 bases short, with 13 bases between. The CDR3 loop spans 14 amino acids. Written as DNA, the CDR3 is TGTGCCAGCAGCTTTTTCGGACCCGCATACGAGCAGTACTTC. Protein sequence: CASSFFGPAYEQYF. The entire variable domain, with the rest obtained from reference TRBV7-2 and TRBJ2-7, is as follows: GAGVSQSPSNKVTEKGKDVELRCDPISGHTALYWYRQSLGQGLEFLIYFQGNSAPDKSGLPSDRFSAERTGGSVSTLTIQRTQQEDSAVYLCASSFFGPAYEQYFGPGTRLTVT.

This clone was recorded a few times. V and J are TRBV30 and TRBJ1-1; 7 bases match TRBD1. The CDR3 is 13 amino acids. CDR1 and CDR2 (germline): GTSNPN, SVGIG (reference sequence). J was trimmed by 6 bases and V by 3 bases; bases with no gene match: 7. Here the CDR3 DNA reads TGTGCCTGGAGATTCGACAGGGCCTCTGAAGCTTTCTTT. This sequence encodes CAWRFDRASEAFF.

A word on this clone: Since a much larger clone is just one base distant, this may be a read error. The chain recombines TRBV7-8 with TRBJ1-5; no clear D gene. V was trimmed by 1 base and J by 5 bases, leaving 6 bases between them. Germline CDR1 reads SGHVS; CDR2 reads FQNEAQ. CDR3 length equals 13 residues. The CDR3 loop is CASSLGRDQPQHF. CDR3 sequence (DNA): TGTGCCAGCAGCTTAGGGCGGGATCAGCCCCAGCATTTT.

J is TRBJ2-3 and V is TRBV27, with D perhaps TRBD2 (6 bases). The CDR3 sequence is 16 residues long. Per germline, CDR1 MNHEY and CDR2 SMNVEV (reference sequence). The V and J ends lost 3 bases and 4 bases respectively, with 17 bases between them. The CDR3 spells CASSFVGGKGADTQYF. The CDR3 coding sequence is TGTGCCAGCAGTTTTGTAGGCGGGAAGGGCGCAGATACGCAGTATTTT.

This clone was observed once. The chain employs TRBV13 and TRBJ2-3; 8 nucleotides line up with TRBD1. The V and J ends lost 5 bases and 2 bases, in that order; junction bases with no gene match: 24. The CDR3 spans 21 residues. Looked up from germline, CDR1 is PRHDT and CDR2 is FYEKMQ (reference sequence). The CDR3 reads CASSNRIGVNTQGASTDTQYF. The CDR3 DNA follows: TGTGCCAGCAGCAATCGAATTGGGGTAAACACGCAGGGGGCCTCCACAGATACGCAGTATTTT.

J is TRBJ2-4 and V is TRBV29-1; the D gene could be TRBD1 or TRBD2 (5 bases each). The CDR3 loop spans 14 amino acids. Deletions cut 6 bases from V and 0 bases from J, with 12 bases between. The germline gives CDR1 SQVTM, CDR2 ANQGSEA. CDR3 residues: CSVGDRLAKNIQYF. In nucleotides, the CDR3 is TGCAGCGTAGGGGACCGACTAGCCAAAAACATTCAGTACTTC.

This CDR3 is CASRLQDTQYF. As DNA, the CDR3 is TGTGCCAGTAGACTGCAAGATACGCAGTATTTT. The chain employs TRBV6-5 and TRBJ2-3; no firm D call. Per germline, CDR1 MNHEY and CDR2 SVGAGI. The CDR3 extends over 11 amino acids. V lost 9 bases to trimming and J lost 5 bases, with 9 bases between them.

This clone was counted once. This chain joins TRBV7-9 and TRBJ2-3; 9 bases agree with TRBD2. The V and J ends lost 7 bases and 3 bases, in that order; junction bases with no gene match: 8. The germline V gene encodes CDR1 SEHNR and CDR2 FQNEAQ (reference sequence). The CDR3 runs to 15 residues. CDR3 bases: TGTGCCAGCACCCCTAGCGGGATCGAAACAGATACGCAGTATTTT. It is translated as CASTPSGIETDTQYF.

This chain joins TRBV5-1 and TRBJ2-7, with unresolved D. The CDR3 is made up of 13 amino acids. With 2 bases removed from V and 0 bases from J, the gap between germline ends came to 6 bases. The germline gives CDR1 SGHRS, CDR2 YFSETQ. CDR3 protein: CASSFAISYEQYF. CDR3 in DNA: TGCGCCAGCAGCTTCGCTATCTCCTACGAGCAGTACTTC.

The rearrangement joins TRBV7-2 to TRBJ1-5; D call uncertain. Germline loops: CDR1 SGHTA, CDR2 FQGNSA. This CDR3 region has 16 residues. The V end lost 2 bases, the J end lost 1 base, and 12 bases lay between the germline ends. CDR3 in DNA: TGTGCCAGCAGCTTAACCCAAGGTGGGAGCAATCAGCCCCAGCATTTT. Protein product: CASSLTQGGSNQPQHF.

The genes are TRBV7-8 and TRBJ2-1, with D perhaps TRBD2 (6 bases). Germline values: CDR1 SGHVS, CDR2 FQNEAQ. The CDR3 contains 14 residues. V lost 3 bases and J 3 bases, leaving 9 bases between the germline ends. CDR3 nucleotide sequence: TGTGCCAGCAGCTTGACTAGTCGCTACAATGAGCAGTTCTTC. This sequence encodes CASSLTSRYNEQFF. Supplemented by reference TRBV7-8 and TRBJ2-1, the full variable domain reads GAGVSQSPRYKVAKRGQDVALRCDPISGHVSLFWYQQALGQGPEFLTYFQNEAQLDKSGLPSDRFFAERPEGSVSTLKIQRTQQEDSAVYLCASSLTSRYNEQFFGPGTRLTVL.

The chain employs TRBV6-5 and TRBJ2-7; the D gene is possibly TRBD1 (6 bases). Germline V CDR1 and CDR2: MNHEY, SVGAGI. Trimming left V 6 bases short and J 5 bases short, with 17 bases between. The length of the CDR3 is 14 residues. The CDR3: CASRKQGLLDEQYF. CDR3 nucleotides: TGTGCCAGCAGAAAACAGGGTTTATTGGACGAGCAGTACTTC.

This chain connects TRBV12-5 to TRBJ1-1; D might be TRBD1 (5 bases). Trimming cost V 3 bases and J 9 bases, with 8 bases left between them. Germline assignment: CDR1 LGHNT and CDR2 FRNRAP. The CDR3 is made up of 11 amino acids. CDR3 sequence reads: CASGLQDKAFF. CDR3 DNA: TGTGCTAGTGGTTTACAGGATAAAGCTTTCTTT.

The chain couples TRBV6-2 or TRBV6-3 to TRBJ2-5; tentative D call: TRBD2 (6 bases). Trimming left V 6 bases short and J 4 bases short, with 15 bases between. The length of the CDR3 is 14 residues. Per germline, CDR1 MNHEY and CDR2 SVGEGT. CDR3 amino acids: CASSHRKGGETQYF. CDR3 DNA: TGTGCCAGCAGCCACCGGAAGGGAGGAGAGACCCAGTACTTC.

The rearrangement uses TRBV11-3 and TRBJ2-1; D is possibly TRBD1 (6 bases). This CDR3 is 16 amino acids long. Germline V lookup: CDR1 SGHNT, CDR2 YENEEA. V dropped 1 base and J dropped 8 bases, with 18 bases sitting between them. The CDR3 DNA reads as TGTGCCAGCAGCTTAGGATCCCGGACAGCTTCTGATGAGCAGTTCTTC. This encodes CASSLGSRTASDEQFF. Looking up the rest from reference TRBV11-3 and TRBJ2-1 gives the full variable domain: EAGVVQSPRYKIIEKKQPVAFWCNPISGHNTLYWYLQNLGQGPELLIRYENEEAVDDSQLPKDRFSAERLKGVDSTLKIQPAELGDSAVYLCASSLGSRTASDEQFFGPGTRLTVL.

This clone has only a few counts. The gene calls are TRBV6-1 and TRBJ1-2; D gene unclear. Germline CDR1 reads MNHNS; CDR2 reads SASEGT. Between the trimmed V and J ends, which lost 5 bases and 3 bases, there was a span of 10 bases. This CDR3 has 13 amino acids. Here the CDR3 DNA reads TGTGCCAGCAGTTCTCCCGGTTACTATGGCTACACCTTC. Translating gives CASSSPGYYGYTF.

The chain uses TRBV7-3 and TRBJ2-5, with D maybe TRBD1 (6 bases). Germline CDR1 and CDR2: SGHTA and FQGTGA. The CDR3 totals 16 residues. Between the trimmed V and J ends, which lost 2 bases and 4 bases, there was a span of 17 bases. CDR3 nucleotide sequence: TGTGCCAGCAGCTTATGGTCAGGGGCGGGCGGAGAGACCCAGTACTTC. Its protein is CASSLWSGAGGETQYF.

The chain uses TRBV9 and TRBJ2-5; no firm D call. CDR3 length: 13 amino acids. Trimming cost V 1 base and J 7 bases, with 11 bases left between them. Germline V gene data show CDR1 as SGDLS and CDR2 as YYNGEE. The CDR3 sequence is CASSVIVAGTQYF. In nucleotides, the CDR3 is TGTGCCAGCAGCGTAATAGTTGCAGGGACCCAGTACTTC.

This chain uses TRBV24-1 with TRBJ2-3; 10 nucleotides match TRBD1. Germline-derived CDR1 and CDR2 are KGHDR and SFDVKD. J was trimmed by 4 bases and V by 6 bases; bases with no gene match: 9. CDR3 length: 16 residues. CDR3: CATSSGTGDGADTQYF. The CDR3 DNA reads as TGTGCCACCAGTTCCGGGACAGGGGATGGGGCAGATACGCAGTATTTT.

The chain uses TRBV19 and TRBJ1-1, with 7 bases matching TRBD1. Germline V CDR1 and CDR2: LNHDA, SQIVND (reference sequence). The CDR3 contains 14 residues. Germline trimming cut 6 bases from V and 5 bases from J; bases unmatched to any gene: 9. The CDR3 coding sequence is TGTGCCAGTAGGCGACAGGGACTTTCTACTGAAGCTTTCTTT. This encodes CASRRQGLSTEAFF.

The V and J genes are TRBV30 and TRBJ2-7, with D possibly being TRBD2 (6 bases). The CDR3 covers 15 residues. Trimming stripped 0 bases from V and 4 bases from J, with 16 bases between. From germline, CDR1 is GTSNPN and CDR2 SVGIG (reference sequence). CDR3 protein: CAWSVRAAGPYEQYF. As DNA, the CDR3 is TGTGCCTGGAGTGTTAGGGCTGCGGGACCTTACGAGCAGTACTTC.

This clone showed up just once. The rearrangement uses TRBV29-1 and TRBJ2-1; the match to TRBD2 covers 9 bases. Germline CDR1 and CDR2: SQVTM and ANQGSEA. Trimming at V came to 4 bases and at J to 10 bases, leaving 8 bases not matched to a gene. This CDR3 spans 13 amino acids. The CDR3 here is CSVVAGGPREQFF. The CDR3 coding sequence is TGCAGCGTTGTTGCGGGAGGGCCCAGGGAGCAGTTCTTC.

This chain uses TRBV24-1 with TRBJ2-1; D is undetermined. Between the trimmed V and J ends, which lost 5 bases and 2 bases, there was a span of 12 bases. The CDR3 length is 15 residues. The germline V gene has CDR1 KGHDR and CDR2 SFDVKD. In DNA, the CDR3 is TGTGCCACCAGTGCGTACGGGCTCCCCTACAATGAGCAGTTCTTC. Translation gives CATSAYGLPYNEQFF.

The chain is built from TRBV28 and TRBJ1-1; tentative D call: TRBD1 (5 bases). In germline, CDR1 is MDHEN, CDR2 SYDVKM. Trimming took 3 bases from V and 0 from J, leaving 8 bases between them. This CDR3 has 14 amino acids. The CDR3 sequence is CASSFWGMNTEAFF. The CDR3 DNA sequence: TGTGCCAGCAGTTTTTGGGGGATGAACACTGAAGCTTTCTTT.

The chain employs TRBV28 and TRBJ2-3; D is undetermined. Trimming took 6 bases from V and 3 from J, leaving 10 bases between them. CDR3 size: 13 residues. Germline V lookup: CDR1 MDHEN, CDR2 SYDVKM. The DNA of the CDR3 is TGTGCCAGCAGCCCTCCCGGAACAGATACGCAGTATTTT. Its protein product is CASSPPGTDTQYF. Complete variable domain (other parts from reference TRBV28 and TRBJ2-3): DVKVTQSSRYLVKRTGEKVFLECVQDMDHENMFWYRQDPGLGLRLIYFSYDVKMKEKGDIPEGYSVSREKKERFSLILESASTNQTSMYLCASSPPGTDTQYFGPGTRLTVL.

The V gene is TRBV13, the J gene TRBJ2-1; 8 positions match TRBD2. CDR1 and CDR2 (germline): PRHDT, FYEKMQ (reference sequence). CDR3 length equals 15 residues. V was clipped by 3 bases and J by 0 bases; unmatched bases: 1. CDR3 sequence reads: CASSFSGTSYNEQFF. CDR3 bases: TGTGCCAGCAGCTTTAGCGGGACCTCCTACAATGAGCAGTTCTTC.

The chain recombines TRBV19 with TRBJ1-5; D might be TRBD1 (6 bases). The CDR3 contains 14 residues. CDR1 and CDR2 from the germline V gene are LNHDA and SQIVND (reference sequence). Trimming cost V 5 bases and J 1 base, with 9 bases left between them. The CDR3 DNA sequence: TGTGCCAGTAGTCCTACAGGGAGCAATCAGCCCCAGCATTTT. Residues: CASSPTGSNQPQHF. Full variable domain (missing parts from reference TRBV19 and TRBJ1-5): DGGITQSPKYLFRKEGQNVTLSCEQNLNHDAMYWYRQDPGQGLRLIYYSQIVNDFQKGDIAEGYSVSREKKESFPLTVTSAQKNPTAFYLCASSPTGSNQPQHFGDGTRLSIL.

The chain couples TRBV28 to TRBJ2-3, with 10 bases fitting TRBD2. With V trimmed by 7 bases and J by 1 base, 5 bases remained unmatched. Germline CDR1 is MDHEN and CDR2 is SYDVKM. CDR3 size: 15 residues. The CDR3 DNA reads TGTGCCAGCACCGTGGGGACTAGCGGCACAGATACGCAGTATTTT. Its protein is CASTVGTSGTDTQYF.

The chain couples TRBV7-9 to TRBJ1-1; TRBD1 is a possible D gene (6 bases). V lost 4 bases and J lost 4, with 10 bases in between. The CDR3 sequence is 13 residues long. Germline CDR1 SEHNR, CDR2 FQNEAQ (reference sequence). This CDR3 is CASSSGARTEAFF. The CDR3 DNA follows: TGTGCCAGCAGCTCGGGGGCGCGCACTGAAGCTTTCTTT.

The chain employs TRBV6-6 and TRBJ1-5; 8 nucleotides align to TRBD1. The CDR3 has 14 amino acids. Germline V gene data show CDR1 as MNHNY and CDR2 as SVGAGI (reference sequence). The ends lost 4 bases at V and 6 bases at J; junction bases unmatched: 5. The CDR3 is CASSWQGAGQPQHF. For the CDR3, the DNA is TGTGCCAGCAGTTGGCAGGGGGCGGGTCAGCCCCAGCATTTT.